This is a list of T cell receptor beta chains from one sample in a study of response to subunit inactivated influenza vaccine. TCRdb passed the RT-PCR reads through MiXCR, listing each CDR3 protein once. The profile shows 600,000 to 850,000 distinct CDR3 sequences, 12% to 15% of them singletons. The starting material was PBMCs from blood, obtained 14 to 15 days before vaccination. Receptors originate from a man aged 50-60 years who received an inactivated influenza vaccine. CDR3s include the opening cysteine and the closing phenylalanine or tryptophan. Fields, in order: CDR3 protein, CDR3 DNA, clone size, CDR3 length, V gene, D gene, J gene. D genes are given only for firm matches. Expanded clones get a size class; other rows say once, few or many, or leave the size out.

CASSPIGRNTIYF | TGTGCCAGCAGCCCGATCGGAAGAAACACCATATATTTT | NA | 13 | TRBV7-2 | NA | TRBJ1-3
CASREGKISGNTIYF | TGCGCCAGCAGGGAGGGAAAGATTTCTGGAAACACCATATATTTT | NA | 15 | TRBV10-2 | NA | TRBJ1-3
CSARDGRDNQETQYF | TGCAGTGCTAGAGACGGCCGGGACAATCAAGAGACCCAGTACTTC | few | 15 | TRBV20-1 | NA | TRBJ2-5
CASSQRQGANYEQYF | TGCGCCAGCAGCCAAAGACAGGGGGCCAACTACGAGCAGTACTTC | NA | 15 | TRBV4-3 | TRBD1 | TRBJ2-7
CSARDSRYYEQYF | TGCAGCGCCCGGGACAGCCGTTATTACGAGCAGTACTTC | few | 13 | TRBV29-1 | TRBD1 | TRBJ2-7
CASSGTAYANTEAFF | TGTGCCAGCAGTGGGACAGCCTATGCGAACACTGAAGCTTTCTTT | few | 15 | TRBV25-1 | NA | TRBJ1-1
CSVAGGPANQPQHF | TGCAGCGTCGCCGGGGGACCAGCTAATCAGCCCCAGCATTTT | NA | 14 | TRBV29-1 | NA | TRBJ1-5
CASSTLLAESSYEQYF | TGTGCCAGCAGTACCCTACTAGCGGAAAGCTCCTACGAGCAGTACTTC | NA | 16 | TRBV6-2/TRBV6-3 | TRBD2 | TRBJ2-7
CSARDLAGPNNEQFF | TGCAGTGCTAGAGATCTAGCAGGGCCCAACAATGAGCAGTTCTTC | few | 15 | TRBV20-1 | NA | TRBJ2-1
CASTQTGLGYTF | TGTGCCAGCACCCAGACAGGACTTGGCTACACCTTC | few | 12 | TRBV28 | NA | TRBJ1-2
CASAGTAINQPQHF | TGTGCCAGCGCCGGGACGGCGATTAATCAGCCCCAGCATTTT | few | 14 | TRBV6-1 | NA | TRBJ1-5